The next 14 T cell receptor beta chains were all read from a single sample in a study of CD8+ T cells in alopecia areata. Indicated treatment: oral pan-JAK inhibitor, 5-10 mg twice daily. Extraction and reverse transcription of RNA yielded cDNA as the sequencing template. Assay: immunoSEQ multiplex PCR; the TCRdb copy retains only in-frame clones and omits some. The sample lists about 120,000 clones, approximately 53% occurring once. The material was CD4+ T cells sorted from blood, obtained at week 4, from a patient treated with tofacitinib. These receptors all come from a human donor with alopecia areata.

This clone was picked up a small number of times. The DNA for the CDR3 is TGCGCCAGCTTCCACCGGGGACTAAGAGTATACGAGCAGTACTTC. Translated: CASFHRGLRVYEQYF. The rearrangement joins TRBV5-1 to TRBJ2-7; 7 bases line up with TRBD2. The germline V gene encodes CDR1 SGHRS and CDR2 YFSETQ. After removal of 7 bases from V and 4 bases from J, the junction contained 14 bases not matched to a gene. This CDR3 comprises 15 residues.

This chain joins TRBV5-1 and TRBJ1-4; D not resolved. Germline V gene sequence: CDR1 SGHRS, CDR2 YFSETQ. Between the trimmed V and J ends, which lost 3 bases and 0 bases, there was a span of 9 bases. This CDR3 region has 15 residues. CDR3: CASSSTGSTNEKLFF. CDR3 in DNA: TGCGCCAGCAGCTCTACCGGGTCAACTAATGAAAAACTGTTTTTT. Complete variable domain (other parts from reference TRBV5-1 and TRBJ1-4): KAGVTQTPRYLIKTRGQQVTLSCSPISGHRSVSWYQQTPGQGLQFLFEYFSETQRNKGNFPGRFSGRQFSNSRSEMNVSTLELGDSALYLCASSSTGSTNEKLFFGSGTQLSVL.

The CDR3 DNA sequence: TGTGCCAGCAGTACCTCGGGTGGACCGGGGGGCGCTAGCACAGATACGCAGTATTTT. Its protein product is CASSTSGGPGGASTDTQYF. This rearrangement joins TRBV11-2 to TRBJ2-3; tentatively, D is TRBD2 (7 bases). V was trimmed by 6 bases and J by 0 bases, leaving 25 bases between them. The CDR3 extends over 19 amino acids. CDR1 is SGHAT, CDR2 FQNNGV, per germline.

The chain recombines TRBV9 with TRBJ2-3, with 14 bases matching TRBD2. CDR3 size: 17 residues. Germline V gene sequence: CDR1 SGDLS, CDR2 YYNGEE. The junction had 7 bases not matched to a gene; V was cut back by 3 bases and J by 4 bases. The CDR3 nucleotides are TGTGCCAGCAGCGGGACTAGCGGGGGGCGCGGCGCAGATACGCAGTATTTT. It codes for CASSGTSGGRGADTQYF.

This clone occurred a few times. In DNA form, the CDR3 reads TGTGCCAGCAGCCGCCGTAGACAGGGGGGTGGTAATCAGCCCCAGCATTTT. It yields the protein CASSRRRQGGGNQPQHF. The rearrangement links TRBV13 to TRBJ1-5; TRBD1 agrees at 9 bases. With 5 bases clipped from V and 4 bases from J, the junction kept 12 bases outside the gene matches. The CDR3 contains 17 residues. CDR1 is PRHDT, CDR2 FYEKMQ, per germline (reference sequence).

The chain couples TRBV30 to TRBJ2-5; D assignment may be TRBD1 or TRBD2 (5 bases each). V lost 2 bases, J lost 4 bases, and 11 bases lay in between. This CDR3 is 13 amino acids long. The germline gives CDR1 GTSNPN, CDR2 SVGIG (reference sequence). CDR3 sequence reads: CAWSSWGTETQYF. CDR3 coding DNA: TGTGCCTGGAGTTCGTGGGGGACAGAGACCCAGTACTTC.

This chain joins TRBV29-1 and TRBJ1-1; D remains ambiguous. The V gene lost 2 bases and the J gene lost 4 bases, with 11 bases spanning the gap. The CDR3 runs to 13 residues. CDR1 and CDR2 from the germline V gene are SQVTM and ANQGSEA. CDR3 nucleotides: TGCAGCGTTGAAAGGGTTTATAGCACTGAAGCTTTCTTT. It specifies CSVERVYSTEAFF.

This clone is a singleton in its sample. V gene TRBV29-1 combines with J gene TRBJ2-5; no reliable D call. Trimming removed 6 bases at V and 1 base at J, with 12 bases between. The CDR3 length is 13 residues. Germline CDR1 reads SQVTM; CDR2 reads ANQGSEA. The CDR3: CSVSYSIQETQYF. DNA for the CDR3: TGCAGCGTGAGTTACAGCATCCAAGAGACCCAGTACTTC.

V gene TRBV30 combines with J gene TRBJ1-6; TRBD1 might be the D (5 bases). This CDR3 region has 13 residues. V shed 1 base and J shed 10 bases, with 11 bases lying between them. CDR1 GTSNPN and CDR2 SVGIG come from the germline V gene (reference sequence). The CDR3, as DNA: TGTGCCTGGAGTGGGGGGATTAGGTCACCCCTCCACTTT. It codes for CAWSGGIRSPLHF.

This chain joins TRBV5-6 and TRBJ2-7; 7 positions agree with TRBD1. Germline lookup yields CDR1 SGHDT and CDR2 YYEEEE. The CDR3 has 13 amino acids. Trimming removed 4 bases from V and 9 bases from J; junction bases left unmatched: 10. CDR3 coding DNA: TGTGCCAGCAGCCGAGGGACAGCCGCCAGGCAGTACTTC. Translated, it gives CASSRGTAARQYF.

The V call is TRBV29-1, the J call TRBJ2-1; TRBD2 agrees at 10 bases. The V and J ends lost 6 bases and 8 bases, in that order; junction bases with no gene match: 7. Germline CDR1 and CDR2: SQVTM and ANQGSEA. There are 13 residues in the CDR3. CDR3 region: CSVSGRARDEQFF. For the CDR3, the DNA is TGCAGCGTGAGCGGGAGGGCCAGGGATGAGCAGTTCTTC.

This clone was counted only a few times. This chain links TRBV7-9 with TRBJ2-7; D call uncertain. Germline V gene lookup returns CDR1 SEHNR and CDR2 FQNEAQ (reference sequence). The CDR3 consists of 14 residues. V lost 5 bases and J lost 0, with 11 bases in between. The CDR3 DNA follows: TGTGCCAGCAGCCCGTCGCGCGACTCCTACGAGCAGTACTTC. Translating it yields CASSPSRDSYEQYF.

The chain recombines TRBV7-8 with TRBJ1-1, with D possibly matching TRBD1 (6 bases). Deletions cut 5 bases from V and 2 bases from J, with 12 bases between. The CDR3 covers 14 residues. Per the germline V gene, CDR1 is SGHVS and CDR2 is FQNEAQ. The CDR3 region is CASSLSGVNTEAFF. The CDR3 region has the DNA TGTGCCAGCAGCCTCTCAGGGGTTAACACTGAAGCTTTCTTT.

The chain employs TRBV29-1 and TRBJ1-1; D uncertain. Germline CDR1 is SQVTM and CDR2 is ANQGSEA. V shed 7 bases and J shed 3 bases, with 15 bases lying between them. The CDR3 spans 13 residues. CDR3: CSGGEEVYTEAFF. The CDR3 region has the DNA TGCAGCGGCGGGGAGGAGGTATACACTGAAGCTTTCTTT.